By share, the clone carrying this T cell receptor (beta chain) ranks as medium-sized (0.01 to 0.1%). What it recognizes is unknown. The entry originates in a study of T and B cells in COVID-19 patients. The CDR3 extends over 12 amino acids. CDR1 SGHNT and CDR2 YENEEA come from the germline V gene. V lost 5 bases and J lost 14, with 17 bases in between. Each TRB amplification used roughly 220-550 ng of genomic DNA from blood. Study observations and caveats: Exclusive to the recovered cohort were 2,300 or so TCR clusters, a few dozen of them with low generation probability. Few blood samples existed from mildly ill patients during symptoms or early in severe cases. Patients with COVID-19 reportedly showed strongly skewed T cell receptor beta variable and joining gene usage.

TRB rearrangements were amplified by multiplex PCR with BIOMED2 TRB-A/B primers. TCRdb itself ran the multiplex PCR reads through MiXCR, one entry per CDR3 protein. The sample carries 20,000 or so distinct CDR3 sequences, approximately 30% recorded once. The chain employs TRBV11-3 and TRBJ2-3, with D possibly matching TRBD2 (5 bases). Sequencing input: blood. The clonotype originates from a human donor who had recovered from COVID-19. The CDR3: CASSAGMVVRYF. Written as DNA, the CDR3 is TGTGCCAGCAGCGCCGGGATGGTAGTACGGTATTTT.